Below are 23 T cell receptor beta chains sequenced from a single sample in a study of response to subunit inactivated influenza vaccine. Each CDR3 protein gets one entry after TCRdb re-called the RT-PCR reads with MiXCR. Of approximately 230,000 distinct CDR3 sequences in the sample, 12% were seen once. The material sequenced was non-naive T cells sorted from PBMCs, taken 14 days before vaccination. The receptors come from a man aged 45-60 years who received an inactivated influenza vaccine.

CDR3 DNA sequence: TGTGCCAGCAGTAAGGGACTAGCGAGCTCCTACAATGAGCAGTTCTTC. This translates into CASSKGLASSYNEQFF. The chain carries TRBV28 and TRBJ2-1, with 10 bases aligning to TRBD2. This CDR3 is 16 amino acids long. V was pared by 5 bases and J by 0 bases, with 4 bases of the junction left unmatched. The germline V gene has CDR1 MDHEN and CDR2 SYDVKM.

V gene TRBV4-3 combines with J gene TRBJ2-1; D might be TRBD1 (5 bases). Germline assignment: CDR1 LGHNA and CDR2 YSLEER. This CDR3 is built from 14 residues. The V and J ends lost 1 base and 6 bases respectively, with 10 bases between them. The CDR3 here is CASSQGGRVNEQFF. CDR3 DNA sequence: TGCGCCAGCAGCCAAGGGGGCAGGGTCAATGAGCAGTTCTTC.

This clonotype was seen ten or more times. J is TRBJ1-6 and V is TRBV29-1; weak D call: TRBD1 (5 bases). V lost 5 bases and J 8 bases, leaving 10 bases between the germline ends. This CDR3 has 12 amino acids. Per germline, CDR1 SQVTM and CDR2 ANQGSEA. Here the CDR3 DNA reads TGCAGCGTTATAGTGGGGGATTCACCCCTCCACTTT. Its protein is CSVIVGDSPLHF.

This clonotype was observed many times. The chain couples TRBV20-1 to TRBJ2-7; 7 bases map to TRBD1. There are 15 residues in the CDR3. Losses at the gene ends were 4 bases for V and 5 bases for J; bases not matched to a gene: 14. The V gene's germline CDR1 is DFQATT and CDR2 SNEGSKA (reference sequence). The CDR3, as DNA: TGCAGTGCTACCCGGGACAGATCAAACAAGGACGAGCAGTACTTC. It encodes CSATRDRSNKDEQYF.

This clonotype has a count of ten or more. The CDR3 loop is CASSLGVDSLPSEQFF. CDR3 coding DNA: TGTGCCAGCAGTTTAGGAGTGGACTCCCTCCCCTCTGAGCAGTTCTTC. The chain uses TRBV12-3 or TRBV12-4 and TRBJ2-1; D is perhaps TRBD2 (5 bases). V shed 1 base and J shed 9 bases, with 19 bases lying between them. The CDR3 is 16 residues long.

The chain combines TRBV4-3 with TRBJ1-4; tentatively, D is TRBD1 (6 bases). The CDR3 has 18 residues. Trimming left V 4 bases short and J 3 bases short, with 21 bases between. The germline gives CDR1 LGHNA, CDR2 YSLEER. CDR3 DNA sequence: TGCGCCAGCAGCCGGGCCCCGGGGAGGGGGATTTCTAATGAAAAACTGTTTTTT. Amino acid sequence: CASSRAPGRGISNEKLFF.

This clonotype was recorded many times. The chain couples TRBV5-1 to TRBJ1-6, with a weak D call TRBD1 (6 bases). This CDR3 is built from 13 residues. With 4 bases removed from V and 11 bases from J, the gap between germline ends came to 13 bases. The germline CDR1 and CDR2 sequences are SGHRS and YFSETQ. The CDR3 loop is CASSPSGDPPLHF. The CDR3 nucleotides are TGCGCCAGCAGCCCATCAGGGGATCCACCCCTCCACTTT.

Ten or more counts support this clonotype. The chain combines TRBV29-1 with TRBJ1-5; 10 bases are shared with TRBD1. There are 13 residues in the CDR3. CDR1 is SQVTM and CDR2 is ANQGSEA in the germline V gene. Trimming took 7 bases from V and 6 from J; bases not matched to a gene: 6. CDR3 in amino acids: CSAGQGVGQPQHF. CDR3 nucleotides: TGCAGCGCCGGACAGGGGGTCGGTCAGCCCCAGCATTTT.

This clonotype was detected a few times. The chain carries TRBV7-2 and TRBJ2-3; 7 bases match TRBD1. The ends lost 5 bases at V and 8 bases at J; junction bases unmatched: 13. The CDR3 is 15 residues long. Per the germline V gene, CDR1 is SGHTA and CDR2 is FQGNSA. The CDR3 sequence: CASSRQGPRVVTQYF. The DNA of the CDR3 is TGTGCCAGCAGCCGACAGGGTCCGCGGGTGGTTACGCAGTATTTT.

The V call is TRBV6-2 or TRBV6-3, the J call TRBJ2-5; 9 nucleotides line up with TRBD2. Germline assignment: CDR1 MNHEY and CDR2 SVGEGT. The CDR3 loop spans 14 amino acids. V lost 2 bases and J lost 5; bases outside the gene matches: 3. CDR3 protein: CASSYKREVETQYF. DNA of the CDR3: TGTGCCAGCAGTTACAAGCGGGAGGTTGAGACCCAGTACTTC.

This clonotype was recorded at least ten times. The rearrangement joins TRBV29-1 to TRBJ2-1, with 13 bases fitting TRBD2. V lost 7 bases to trimming and J lost 7 bases; unmatched junction nucleotides: 7. Looked up from germline, CDR1 is SQVTM and CDR2 is ANQGSEA. This CDR3 is 14 amino acids long. The CDR3 DNA reads as TGCAGCGCAAAACTAGCGGGAGGGGAAAATGAGCAGTTCTTC. It encodes CSAKLAGGENEQFF.

Of note for this clonotype: A read error may account for a junction end that differs from germline. This chain uses TRBV3-1 with TRBJ2-4; 8 positions match TRBD1. This CDR3 comprises 15 residues. Germline V gene data show CDR1 as LGHDT and CDR2 as YNNKEL (reference sequence). As DNA, the CDR3 is TGTGCCAGCAGCCTGAATCAAGGACAGGGAAACGTTCAGTACTTC. Translating it yields CASSLNQGQGNVQYF.

A few counts support this clonotype. This chain connects TRBV18 to TRBJ2-1; D is undetermined. Germline V lookup: CDR1 KGHSH, CDR2 LQKENI. V lost 3 bases and J lost 13, with 13 bases in between. CDR3 length: 12 residues. CDR3 region: CASSPDGQGQFF. CDR3 coding DNA: TGTGCCAGCTCACCGGACGGGCAAGGCCAGTTCTTC.

The chain carries TRBV11-1 and TRBJ2-2; 10 nucleotides agree with TRBD2. Germline V gives CDR1 SGHAT, CDR2 FQDESV (reference sequence). V lost 5 bases and J lost 0; bases outside the gene matches: 12. This CDR3 is 19 amino acids long. The CDR3 nucleotides are TGTGCCAGCAGCACGAGCCGCCTAGCGGGGGCCTCGAACACCGGGGAGCTGTTTTTT. Translation: CASSTSRLAGASNTGELFF.

The chain has TRBV2 and TRBJ2-1; the D gene is possibly TRBD1 (5 bases). Germline CDR1 SNHLY, CDR2 FYNNEI. V was cut by 4 bases and J by 0 bases, with 10 bases left in between. The CDR3 consists of 15 residues. In DNA form, the CDR3 reads TGTGCCAGCAGTGGCCAAGACAGCTCCTACAATGAGCAGTTCTTC. Its translation is CASSGQDSSYNEQFF.

This clonotype was detected only a few times. V gene TRBV7-9 combines with J gene TRBJ2-7; D gene unclear. In germline, CDR1 is SEHNR, CDR2 FQNEAQ (reference sequence). CDR3 length: 12 residues. Trimming pared 5 bases from V and 7 bases from J, leaving 12 bases between. CDR3: CASSPLGREQYF. As DNA, the CDR3 is TGTGCCAGCAGCCCCCTCGGGCGGGAGCAGTACTTC. The full variable domain, completed using reference TRBV7-9 and TRBJ2-7, is DTGVSQNPRHKITKRGQNVTFRCDPISEHNRLYWYRQTLGQGPEFLTYFQNEAQLEKSRLLSDRFSAERPKGSFSTLEIQRTEQGDSAMYLCASSPLGREQYFGPGTRLTVT.

This clonotype was detected a few times. The chain is built from TRBV7-3 and TRBJ2-3; maybe TRBD1 (6 bases). This CDR3 comprises 15 residues. Germline CDR1 is SGHTA and CDR2 is FQGTGA. V lost 2 bases and J 2 bases, leaving 11 bases between the germline ends. The CDR3 region has the DNA TGTGCCAGCAGCTTATCCGGGACAAACACAGATACGCAGTATTTT. This sequence encodes CASSLSGTNTDTQYF.

In this sample, this clonotype turned up many times. V and J are TRBV6-2 or TRBV6-3 and TRBJ1-1; no definite D call. Trimming removed 6 bases from V and 4 bases from J, with 15 bases in between. CDR3 length: 14 residues. Germline lookup yields CDR1 MNHEY and CDR2 SVGEGT. The CDR3 nucleotides are TGTGCCAGCAGGATTCACTCTGGGGTCACTGAAGCTTTCTTT. Encoded protein: CASRIHSGVTEAFF.

V and J are TRBV20-1 and TRBJ2-1, with 11 bases aligning to TRBD2. CDR1 DFQATT and CDR2 SNEGSKA come from the germline V gene (reference sequence). With V trimmed by 3 bases and J by 8 bases, 9 bases remained unmatched. This CDR3 contains 15 residues. Here the CDR3 DNA reads TGCAGTGCTAGGGTACTAGCGGGGGCACATTATGAGCAGTTCTTC. It yields the protein CSARVLAGAHYEQFF.

CDR3 sequence reads: CASSDRTGNIQETQYF. The DNA for the CDR3 is TGTGCCAGCAGTGATCGGACAGGGAACATTCAAGAGACCCAGTACTTC. The chain couples TRBV25-1 to TRBJ2-5; 8 positions agree with TRBD1. The CDR3 has 16 residues. Germline assignment: CDR1 MGHDK and CDR2 SYGVNS. V shed 3 bases and J 2 bases; nucleotides not matched to a gene: 8. Drawing the rest from reference TRBV25-1 and TRBJ2-5, the complete variable domain is EADIYQTPRYLVIGTGKKITLECSQTMGHDKMYWYQQDPGMELHLIHYSYGVNSTEKGDLSSESTVSRIRTEHFPLTLESARPSHTSQYLCASSDRTGNIQETQYFGPGTRLLVL.

The chain uses TRBV27 and TRBJ2-2; 13 bases match TRBD2. The V and J ends lost 0 bases and 6 bases, in that order; junction bases with no gene match: 1. The germline CDR1 and CDR2 sequences are MNHEY and SMNVEV (reference sequence). This CDR3 has 16 residues. CDR3: CASSLSTSGRAGELFF. The CDR3 region has the DNA TGTGCCAGCAGTTTATCTACTAGCGGGAGGGCCGGGGAGCTGTTTTTT.

The chain links TRBV6-1 to TRBJ1-2; D uncertain. The CDR3 length is 13 residues. Per germline, CDR1 MNHNS and CDR2 SASEGT. V lost 7 bases and J 3 bases, leaving 12 bases between the germline ends. The CDR3 DNA reads TGTGCCAGCACACCCGCGAGGTACTATGGCTACACCTTC. Encoded protein: CASTPARYYGYTF.

The chain uses TRBV7-2 and TRBJ2-5; 8 nucleotides match TRBD2. Germline CDR1 SGHTA, CDR2 FQGNSA. The CDR3 sequence is 15 residues long. With 5 bases clipped from V and 1 base from J, the junction kept 6 bases outside the gene matches. This chain's CDR3 is CASSRTGGIQETQYF. The CDR3 DNA reads as TGTGCCAGCAGCCGAACGGGAGGGATCCAAGAGACCCAGTACTTC.